The present TCR beta chain was sequenced within a study of cytomegalovirus exposure and HLA in healthy donors. Primers: 60 Vbeta forward and 13 Jbeta reverse. The method was immunoSEQ multiplex PCR; TCRdb's version includes in-frame clones alone and lacks a portion of them. The table includes over 45,000 clones, approximately 80% detected once. In the case of this clone: No antigen is known for it.

Germline values: CDR1 SGHTS, CDR2 YDEGEE. The CDR3 loop spans 15 amino acids. Trimming left V 3 bases short and J 4 bases short, with 14 bases between. Overall study findings and caveats: A likely sequencing artifact accounted for one observed cluster of highly shared sequence variants.

The clonotype originates from a female donor in good health and CMV-seronegative. The chain is built from TRBV5-8 and TRBJ1-3; weak D call: TRBD1 (5 bases). Input material: PBMCs. CDR3 bases: TGTGCCAGCAGCTACGGGGGAGGGGACGGAAACACCATATATTTT. This translates into CASSYGGGDGNTIYF.